This section outlines one T cell receptor (beta chain) sequence together with its context. As yet, its antigen is unknown. PBMC libraries mostly used about 500 ng of input genomic DNA, with six replicates per sample. TCRdb keeps only in-frame clones here, not all; method: immunoSEQ multiplex PCR. The table has 65,000 to 95,000 clones, approximately 84% seen once. This specimen belongs to a study of neoadjuvant anti-PD-1 for oral cavity cancer. Study summary: Patients mostly received three to four biweekly nivolumab doses at 3 mg/kg before surgery.

Germline lookup yields CDR1 SNHLY and CDR2 FYNNEI. This CDR3 has 15 amino acids. The V segment lost 5 bases and the J segment 2 bases; nucleotides outside the gene matches: 7. No culture or expansion preceded analysis of these blood cells. Study-wide findings and caveats: After neoadjuvant nivolumab, PBMC T cell clonality was significantly higher in non-responders than responders.

The chain uses TRBV2 and TRBJ2-5, with 8 positions matching TRBD2. This specimen was PBMCs, taken before nivolumab (anti-PD-1) treatment. This sequence originates from a person aged 40 to 85 with oral cavity squamous cell carcinoma. The DNA of the CDR3 is TGTGCCAGCAGTCCGGGCGGGAGGCAACAAGAGACCCAGTACTTC. Translated, it gives CASSPGGRQQETQYF.